This TCR beta chain was found in a study of blood T cell repertoires in COVID-19. Whole-study context: COVID-19 samples, acute and convalescent, were from the United States, Italy and Spain. T cells, B-cell-depleted T cells, or PBMCs provided the cDNA or gDNA that served as material.

Source study methods: Using reference gene primer amplification, nucleated cell counts were estimated. Clones were sequenced by immunoSEQ multiplex PCR, and TCRdb holds only the in-frame ones, with some missing. V, J and clone size were drawn from that table, and D and trimming were deduced from the DNA. The sample contains approximately 260,000 clones, roughly 90% of which appear only once. V lost 3 bases to trimming and J lost 2 bases; unmatched junction nucleotides: 5. There are 17 residues in the CDR3. Germline CDR1 and CDR2: LGHDT and YNNKEL (reference sequence). Sequencing was carried out using peripheral blood. This chain links TRBV3-1 (or the pseudogene TRBV3-2) with TRBJ2-5, with 14 bases matching TRBD2. The source is a man over 45 with acute or convalescent COVID-19. The CDR3 bases are TGTGCCAGCAGCCACGGGGGACTAGCGGGGGTACAAGAGACCCAGTACTTC. Amino acid sequence: CASSHGGLAGVQETQYF.